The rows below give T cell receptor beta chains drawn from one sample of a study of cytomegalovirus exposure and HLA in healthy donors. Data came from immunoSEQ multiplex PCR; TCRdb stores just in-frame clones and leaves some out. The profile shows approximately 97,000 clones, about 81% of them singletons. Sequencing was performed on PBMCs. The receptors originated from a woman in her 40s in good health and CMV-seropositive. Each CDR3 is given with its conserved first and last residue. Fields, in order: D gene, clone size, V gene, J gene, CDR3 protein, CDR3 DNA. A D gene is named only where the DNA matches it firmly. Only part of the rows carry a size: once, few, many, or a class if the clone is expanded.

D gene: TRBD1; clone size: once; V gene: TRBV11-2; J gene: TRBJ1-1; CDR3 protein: CASSSGQENTEAFF; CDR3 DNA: TGTGCCAGCAGTTCGGGACAGGAGAACACTGAAGCTTTCTTT
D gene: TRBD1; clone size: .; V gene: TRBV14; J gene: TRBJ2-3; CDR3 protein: CASSPRSFFGTGTDTQYF; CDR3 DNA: TGTGCCAGCAGCCCACGGTCTTTTTTCGGGACAGGCACAGATACGCAGTATTTT
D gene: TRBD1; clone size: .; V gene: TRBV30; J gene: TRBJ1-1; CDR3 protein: CAWSFGTGVAEAFF; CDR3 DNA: TGTGCCTGGAGTTTTGGGACAGGGGTCGCTGAAGCTTTCTTT
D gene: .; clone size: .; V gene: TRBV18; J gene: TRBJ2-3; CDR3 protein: CASSSQRASTDTQYF; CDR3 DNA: TGTGCCAGCTCATCTCAGCGGGCCAGCACAGATACGCAGTATTTT
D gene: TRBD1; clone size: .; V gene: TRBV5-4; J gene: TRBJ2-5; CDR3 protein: CASSSKRDRDQETQYF; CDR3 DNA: TGTGCCAGCAGCTCCAAACGGGACAGGGATCAAGAGACCCAGTACTTC
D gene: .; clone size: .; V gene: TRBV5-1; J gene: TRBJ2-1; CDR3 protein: CASSLVLNEQFF; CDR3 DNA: TGCGCCAGCAGCTTGGTCCTCAATGAGCAGTTCTTC
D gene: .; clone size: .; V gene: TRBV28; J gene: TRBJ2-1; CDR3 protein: CASSPAAGTYNEQFF; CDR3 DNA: TGTGCCAGCAGTCCCGCGGCGGGAACCTACAATGAGCAGTTCTTC
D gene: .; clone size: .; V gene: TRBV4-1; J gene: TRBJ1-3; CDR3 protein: CASSQGRPGASSGNTIYF; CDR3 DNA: TGCGCCAGCAGCCAAGGGAGGCCAGGGGCGAGCTCTGGAAACACCATATATTTT
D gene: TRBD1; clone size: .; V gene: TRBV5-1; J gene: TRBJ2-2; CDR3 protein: CASSDRDRGATGELFF; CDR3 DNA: TGCGCCAGCAGCGACCGGGACAGGGGGGCCACCGGGGAGCTGTTTTTT
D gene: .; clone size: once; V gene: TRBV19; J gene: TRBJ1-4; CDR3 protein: CASSKGGNGEKLFF; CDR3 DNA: TGTGCCAGTAGTAAAGGGGGAAACGGTGAAAAACTGTTTTTT
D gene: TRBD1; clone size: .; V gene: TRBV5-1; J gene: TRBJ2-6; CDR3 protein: CASSLTGTGANVLTF; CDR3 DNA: TGCGCCAGCAGCCTGACAGGGACAGGGGCCAACGTCCTGACTTTC
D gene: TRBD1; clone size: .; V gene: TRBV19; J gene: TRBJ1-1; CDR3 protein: CASSGGTGVNTEAFF; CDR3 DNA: TGTGCCAGTAGTGGGGGGACAGGGGTTAACACTGAAGCTTTCTTT
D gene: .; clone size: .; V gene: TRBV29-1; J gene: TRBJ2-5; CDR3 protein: CSVEAERETQYF; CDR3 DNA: TGCAGCGTTGAAGCGGAGAGGGAGACCCAGTACTTC
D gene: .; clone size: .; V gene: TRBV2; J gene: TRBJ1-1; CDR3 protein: CASSVLLDRADTEAFF; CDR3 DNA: TGTGCCAGCAGTGTCCTCTTGGACAGAGCTGACACTGAAGCTTTCTTT
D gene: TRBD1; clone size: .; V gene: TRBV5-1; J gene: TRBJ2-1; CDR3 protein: CASSLTGVVNEQFF; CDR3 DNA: TGCGCCAGCAGCCTGACAGGGGTGGTGAATGAGCAGTTCTTC
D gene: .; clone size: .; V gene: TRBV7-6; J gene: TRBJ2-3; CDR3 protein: CASSPLSGSSTDTQYF; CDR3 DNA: TGTGCCAGCAGCCCTCTTAGCGGATCCAGCACAGATACGCAGTATTTT
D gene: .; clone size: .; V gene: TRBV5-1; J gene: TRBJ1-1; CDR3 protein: CASSLGGAGASYSGTEAFF; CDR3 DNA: TGCGCCAGCAGCTTGGGAGGCGCGGGGGCCTCCTATTCGGGGACTGAAGCTTTCTTT
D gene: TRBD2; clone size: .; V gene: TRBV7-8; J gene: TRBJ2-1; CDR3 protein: CASRRTSGANYNEQFF; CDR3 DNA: TGTGCCAGCAGGCGGACTAGCGGGGCGAACTACAATGAGCAGTTCTTC
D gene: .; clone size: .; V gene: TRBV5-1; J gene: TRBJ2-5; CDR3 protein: CASAPGVQETQYF; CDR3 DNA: TGCGCCAGCGCGCCGGGAGTCCAAGAGACCCAGTACTTC
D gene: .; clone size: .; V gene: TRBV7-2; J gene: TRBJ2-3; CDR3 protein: CASSLWSGITDTQYF; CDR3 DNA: TGTGCCAGCAGCCTATGGAGCGGAATTACAGATACGCAGTATTTT
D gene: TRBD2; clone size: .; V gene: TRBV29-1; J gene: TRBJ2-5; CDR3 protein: CSVEGLAGGETQYF; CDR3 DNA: TGCAGCGTGGAGGGACTAGCGGGAGGGGAGACCCAGTACTTC
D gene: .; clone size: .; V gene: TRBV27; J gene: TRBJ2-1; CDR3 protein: CASSLRGGYNEQFF; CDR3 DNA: TGTGCCAGCAGTTTAAGGGGGGGTTACAATGAGCAGTTCTTC
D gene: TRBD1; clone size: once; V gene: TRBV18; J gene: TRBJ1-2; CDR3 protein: CASTPQGGYGHTF; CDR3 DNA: TGTGCCAGCACCCCGCAAGGGGGCTATGGCCACACCTTC
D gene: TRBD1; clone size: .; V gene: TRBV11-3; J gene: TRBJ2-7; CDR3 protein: CASRPGGSSSYEQYF; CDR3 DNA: TGTGCCAGCCGCCCAGGGGGATCATCGTCCTACGAGCAGTACTTC
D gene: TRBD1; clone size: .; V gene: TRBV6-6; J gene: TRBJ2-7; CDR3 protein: CASSKGQGFSYEQYF; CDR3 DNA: TGTGCCAGCAGTAAGGGACAGGGGTTTTCCTACGAGCAGTACTTC
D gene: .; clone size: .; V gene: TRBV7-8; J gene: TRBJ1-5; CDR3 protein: CASSGDSFVNQPQHF; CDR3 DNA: TGTGCCAGCAGCGGAGACAGTTTTGTCAATCAGCCCCAGCATTTT
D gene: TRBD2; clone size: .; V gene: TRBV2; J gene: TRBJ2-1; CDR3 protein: CASSDPSGLYNEQFF; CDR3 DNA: TGTGCCAGCAGTGACCCTAGCGGGCTTTACAATGAGCAGTTCTTC
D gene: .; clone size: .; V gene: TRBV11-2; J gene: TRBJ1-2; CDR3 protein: CASSLAAGNYGYTF; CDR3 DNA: TGTGCCAGCAGCTTAGCCGCAGGGAATTATGGCTACACCTTC
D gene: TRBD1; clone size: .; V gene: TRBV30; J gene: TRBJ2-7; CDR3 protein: CAWSVKGQPYEQYF; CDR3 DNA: TGTGCCTGGAGTGTAAAGGGACAGCCCTACGAGCAGTACTTC
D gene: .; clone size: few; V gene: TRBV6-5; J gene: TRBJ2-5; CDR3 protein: CASSYKNEAQYF; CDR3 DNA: TGTGCCAGCAGTTATAAAAATGAGGCCCAGTACTTC
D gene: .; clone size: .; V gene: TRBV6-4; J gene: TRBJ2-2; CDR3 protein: CASSADLDSPGELFF; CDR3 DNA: TGTGCCAGCAGTGCCGATCTAGATTCCCCCGGGGAGCTGTTTTTT
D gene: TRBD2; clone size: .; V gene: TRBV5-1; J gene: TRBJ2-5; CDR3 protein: CASSSGASGRGETQYF; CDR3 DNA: TGCGCCAGCAGCTCCGGGGCTAGCGGGAGAGGGGAGACCCAGTACTTC
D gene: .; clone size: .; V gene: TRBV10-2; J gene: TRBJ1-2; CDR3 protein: CASSERQANGLLGYTF; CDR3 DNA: TGCGCCAGCAGTGAACGTCAGGCCAACGGACTGCTTGGCTACACCTTC
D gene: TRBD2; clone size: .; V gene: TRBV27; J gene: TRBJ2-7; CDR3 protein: CASRAGIYEQYF; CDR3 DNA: TGTGCCAGCAGAGCGGGGATCTACGAGCAGTACTTC
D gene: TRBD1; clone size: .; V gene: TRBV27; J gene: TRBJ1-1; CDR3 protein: CASSLGQGKMNTEAFF; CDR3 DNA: TGTGCCAGCAGTTTAGGACAGGGAAAGATGAACACTGAAGCTTTCTTT
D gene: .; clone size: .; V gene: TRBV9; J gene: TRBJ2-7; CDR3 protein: CARSYEQYF; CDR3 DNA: TGTGCCCGCTCCTACGAGCAGTACTTC
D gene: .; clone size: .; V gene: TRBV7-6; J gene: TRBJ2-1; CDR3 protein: CASSLRYNEQFF; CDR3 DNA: TGTGCCAGCAGCTTGAGGTACAATGAGCAGTTCTTC
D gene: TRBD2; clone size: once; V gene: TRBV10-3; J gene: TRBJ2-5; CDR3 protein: CAISESYGTIGETQYF; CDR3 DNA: TGTGCCATCAGTGAGTCCTATGGGACTATAGGAGAGACTCAGTACTTC
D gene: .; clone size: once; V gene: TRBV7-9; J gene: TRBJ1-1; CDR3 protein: CASSLGDIHNTEAFF; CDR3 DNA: TGTGCCAGCAGCTTAGGGGACATCCATAACACTGAAGCTTTCTTT
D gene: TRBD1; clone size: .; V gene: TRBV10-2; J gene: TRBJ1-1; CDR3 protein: CASSEGTGSEAFF; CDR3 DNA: TGCGCCAGCAGTGAGGGGACAGGATCTGAAGCTTTCTTT
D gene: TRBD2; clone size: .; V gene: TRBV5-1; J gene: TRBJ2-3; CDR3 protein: CASSLDGTTATDTQYF; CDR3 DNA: TGCGCCAGCAGCTTGGATGGGACTACCGCCACAGATACGCAGTATTTT
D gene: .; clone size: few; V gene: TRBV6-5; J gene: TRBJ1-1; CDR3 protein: CASRKQGNTEAFF; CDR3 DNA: TGTGCCAGCAGGAAACAGGGGAACACTGAAGCTTTCTTT
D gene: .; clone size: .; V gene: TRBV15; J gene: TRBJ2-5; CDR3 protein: CATSTRIQETQYF; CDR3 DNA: TGTGCCACCAGCACCAGGATTCAAGAGACCCAGTACTTC
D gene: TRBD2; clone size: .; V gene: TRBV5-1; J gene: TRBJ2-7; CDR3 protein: CASSPSSGLGVYEQYF; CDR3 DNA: TGCGCCAGCAGCCCCTCTAGCGGACTCGGGGTCTACGAGCAGTACTTC
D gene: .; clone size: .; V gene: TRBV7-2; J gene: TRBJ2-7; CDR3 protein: CASSNPTYEQYF; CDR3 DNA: TGTGCCAGCAGTAACCCAACCTACGAGCAGTACTTC
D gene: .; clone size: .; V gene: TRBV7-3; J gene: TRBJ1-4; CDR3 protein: CASSQSGAPNEKLFF; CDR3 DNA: TGTGCCAGCAGCCAGTCGGGAGCTCCTAATGAAAAACTGTTTTTT
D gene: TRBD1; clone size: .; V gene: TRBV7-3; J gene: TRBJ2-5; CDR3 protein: CASSLAGTEKETQYF; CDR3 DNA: TGTGCCAGCAGCCTTGCCGGGACAGAAAAAGAGACCCAGTACTTC